This record covers a single TCR beta chain. The source of the sample is a study of cytomegalovirus exposure and HLA in healthy donors. The ends were cut back, 0 bases at V and 0 bases at J, with 11 bases in the middle. Germline V gene sequence: CDR1 PRHDT, CDR2 FYEKMQ (reference sequence). The CDR3 spans 16 residues. Use of 60 Vbeta and 13 Jbeta primers characterized the PCR. Data came from immunoSEQ multiplex PCR; TCRdb stores just in-frame clones and leaves some out. The sample includes about 200,000 clones, approximately 79% of them seen just once. The sample consisted of PBMCs. The chain couples TRBV13 to TRBJ2-5; weak D call: TRBD1 (5 bases). The source of this sequence is a girl aged 5 to 17 in good health and CMV-seropositive. DNA of the CDR3: TGTGCCAGCAGCTTAGGAGGGGCGACGTACCAAGAGACCCAGTACTTC. It encodes CASSLGGATYQETQYF.